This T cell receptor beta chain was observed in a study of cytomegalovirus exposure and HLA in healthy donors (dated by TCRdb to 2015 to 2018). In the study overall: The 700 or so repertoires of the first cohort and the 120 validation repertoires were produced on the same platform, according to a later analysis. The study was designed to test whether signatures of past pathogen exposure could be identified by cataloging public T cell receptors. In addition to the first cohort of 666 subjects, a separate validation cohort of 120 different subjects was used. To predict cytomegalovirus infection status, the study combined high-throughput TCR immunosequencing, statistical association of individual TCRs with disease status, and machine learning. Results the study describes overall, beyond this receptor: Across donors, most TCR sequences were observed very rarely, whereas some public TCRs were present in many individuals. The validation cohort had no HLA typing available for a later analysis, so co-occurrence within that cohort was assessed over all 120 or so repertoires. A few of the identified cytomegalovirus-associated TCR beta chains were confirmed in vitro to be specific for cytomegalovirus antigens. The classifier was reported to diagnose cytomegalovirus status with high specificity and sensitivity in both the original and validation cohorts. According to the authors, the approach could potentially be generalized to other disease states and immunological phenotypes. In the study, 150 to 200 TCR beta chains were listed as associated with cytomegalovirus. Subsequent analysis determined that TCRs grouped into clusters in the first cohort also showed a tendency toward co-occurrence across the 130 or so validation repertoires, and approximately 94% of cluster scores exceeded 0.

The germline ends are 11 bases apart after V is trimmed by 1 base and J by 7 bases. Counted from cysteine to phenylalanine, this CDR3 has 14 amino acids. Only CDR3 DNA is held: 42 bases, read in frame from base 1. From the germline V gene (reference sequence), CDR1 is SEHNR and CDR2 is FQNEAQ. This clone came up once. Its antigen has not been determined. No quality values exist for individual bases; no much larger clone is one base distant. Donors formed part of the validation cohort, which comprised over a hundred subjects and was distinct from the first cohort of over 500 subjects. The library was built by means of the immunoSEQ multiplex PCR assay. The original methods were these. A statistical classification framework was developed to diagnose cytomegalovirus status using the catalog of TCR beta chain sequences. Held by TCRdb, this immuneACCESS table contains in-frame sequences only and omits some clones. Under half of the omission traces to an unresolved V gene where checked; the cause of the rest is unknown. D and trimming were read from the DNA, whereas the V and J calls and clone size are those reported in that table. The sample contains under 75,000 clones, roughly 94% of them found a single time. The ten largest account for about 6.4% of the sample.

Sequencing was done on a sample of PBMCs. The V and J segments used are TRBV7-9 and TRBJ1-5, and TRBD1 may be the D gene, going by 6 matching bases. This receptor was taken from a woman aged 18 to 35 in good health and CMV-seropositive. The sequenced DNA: TGTGCCAGCAGCTTAGGGGGGCCGGGACAGCCCCAGCATTTT. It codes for CASSLGGPGQPQHF.